The rows below give T cell receptor beta chains drawn from one sample of a study of T cells in localized non-small cell lung cancer. Method: immunoSEQ multiplex PCR; TCRdb's copy keeps in-frame clones and lacks some. The sample includes roughly 67,000 clones, 84% seen only once; the top ten take approximately 15%. The sample in question was peripheral blood, obtained before any cancer treatment. The source of these receptors is a female donor older than 55 with stage I lung adenocarcinoma. Both conserved end residues are part of each CDR3. Fields, in order: D gene, clone size, J gene, CDR3 length, V gene, CDR3 protein, CDR3 DNA. D genes are given only for firm matches. Some rows mark clone size as missing; the rest say once, few, many or name a class of expanded clone.

>.|.|TRBJ1-1|13|TRBV15
CATSRERDTEAFF
TGTGCCACCAGCAGAGAAAGGGACACCGAAGCTTTCTTT
>.|.|TRBJ2-1|14|TRBV6-5
CASRSLGDYNEQFF
TGTGCCAGCAGAAGCTTGGGGGATTACAATGAGCAGTTCTTC
>.|.|TRBJ2-4|11|TRBV5-1
CASSSQNIQYF
TGCGCCAGCAGCTCCCAGAACATTCAGTACTTC
>TRBD2|.|TRBJ2-2|17|TRBV30
CAWIPYSGRVDTGELFF
TGTGCCTGGATTCCATATAGCGGGAGAGTGGACACCGGGGAGCTGTTTTTT
>.|.|TRBJ1-1|12|TRBV18
CASSPMDTEAFF
TGTGCCAGCTCACCCATGGACACTGAAGCTTTCTTT
>.|.|TRBJ1-5|15|TRBV6-1
CASSEAGGGNQPQHF
TGTGCCAGCAGTGAAGCGGGGGGGGGAAATCAGCCCCAGCATTTT
>TRBD1|.|TRBJ1-4|15|TRBV5-1
CASRADRVGNEKLFF
TGCGCCAGCAGAGCGGACAGGGTCGGTAATGAAAAACTGTTTTTT
>.|.|TRBJ1-5|16|TRBV6-1
CASSELSRSPNQSQHF
TGTGCCAGCAGTGAATTGAGCCGTTCTCCAAATCAGTCCCAGCATTTT
>TRBD1|once|TRBJ1-6|16|TRBV10-3
CAISDLPQGGDSPLHF
TGTGCCATCAGTGACCTACCTCAGGGGGGAGATTCACCCCTCCACTTT
>.|once|TRBJ1-4|13|TRBV5-1
CASSLEGNEKLFF
TGCGCCAGCAGCTTGGAGGGGAATGAAAAACTGTTTTTT
>.|.|TRBJ1-2|13|TRBV30
CAWSVLGSYGYTF
TGTGCCTGGAGTGTACTAGGGTCGTATGGCTACACCTTC
>.|.|TRBJ2-7|15|TRBV6-1
CASSRGDNPSYEQYF
TGTGCCAGCAGTAGGGGGGACAACCCCTCCTACGAGCAGTACTTC
>.|.|TRBJ1-4|13|TRBV11-3
CASSPGQNEKLFF
TGTGCCAGCAGCCCGGGCCAAAATGAAAAACTGTTTTTT
>TRBD1|once|TRBJ1-5|18|TRBV12-5
CASGLATKDRGSLQPQHF
TGTGCTAGTGGTTTGGCAACCAAGGACAGGGGAAGTCTTCAGCCCCAGCATTTT
>.|.|TRBJ1-1|14|TRBV15
CATSRGGVYTEAFF
TGTGCCACCAGCAGAGGTGGGGTCTACACTGAAGCTTTCTTT
>.|.|TRBJ1-2|10|TRBV10-3
CATFAYGYTF
TGTGCCACATTCGCTTATGGCTACACCTTC
>.|.|TRBJ1-1|13|TRBV27
CASSLTDYTEAFF
TGTGCCAGCAGTTTAACAGACTACACTGAAGCTTTCTTT
>TRBD1|once|TRBJ2-7|14|TRBV6-1
CASTSRQGSYEQYF
TGTGCCAGCACCTCTCGACAGGGCTCCTACGAGCAGTACTTC
>.|once|TRBJ2-7|11|TRBV20-1
CSASQEDEQYF
TGCAGTGCGTCCCAGGAAGACGAGCAGTACTTC
>.|.|TRBJ2-7|14|TRBV10-3
CAIASGGAPYEQYF
TGTGCCATAGCCTCCGGAGGGGCACCCTACGAGCAGTACTTC
>TRBD2|once|TRBJ2-1|13|TRBV2
CASAGESFNEQFF
TGTGCCAGCGCGGGGGAGTCATTCAATGAGCAGTTCTTC
>.|once|TRBJ2-6|14|TRBV6-6
CASSRPSGANVLTF
TGTGCCAGCAGTCGCCCCTCTGGGGCCAACGTCCTGACTTTC
>.|.|TRBJ1-4|14|TRBV6-6
CASRPGGVSEKLFF
TGTGCCAGCAGGCCCGGGGGGGTGTCCGAAAAACTGTTTTTT
>.|.|TRBJ2-5|13|TRBV5-1
CASSGGPKETQYF
TGCGCCAGCAGCGGGGGACCGAAAGAGACCCAGTACTTC
>.|.|TRBJ2-7|14|TRBV5-1
CASSYTGTPYEQYF
TGCGCCAGCAGCTACACCGGGACACCCTACGAGCAGTACTTC
>.|.|TRBJ2-5|12|TRBV7-9
CASSGVMETQYF
TGTGCCAGCTCGGGGGTGATGGAGACCCAGTACTTC
>TRBD1|.|TRBJ1-2|16|TRBV2
CASSEAGTGGESGYTF
TGTGCCAGCAGTGAAGCCGGGACAGGGGGCGAGAGCGGCTACACCTTC
>.|.|TRBJ2-1|13|TRBV6-4
CASSTGSYNEQFF
TGTGCCAGCAGTACGGGCTCCTACAATGAGCAGTTCTTC
>.|medium-sized|TRBJ2-7|11|TRBV20-1
CSASPSVEQYF
TGCAGTGCCTCCCCCTCAGTGGAGCAGTACTTC
>.|few|TRBJ2-2|14|TRBV7-9
CASSLGKDTGELFF
TGTGCCAGCAGCTTAGGTAAAGACACCGGGGAGCTGTTTTTT
>.|.|TRBJ2-3|14|TRBV21-1
CASRRDRQEDTQYF
TGTGCCAGCAGGAGAGACCGACAGGAAGATACGCAGTATTTT
>.|.|TRBJ2-7|15|TRBV11-2
CASSLEEGGSYEQYF
TGTGCCAGCAGCTTAGAAGAGGGAGGCTCCTACGAGCAGTACTTC
>.|.|TRBJ2-1|12|TRBV5-1
CASSLGNNEQFF
TGCGCCAGCAGCTTGGGGAACAATGAGCAGTTCTTC
>TRBD1|.|TRBJ2-2|16|TRBV13
CASSPDRGPNTGELFF
TGTGCCAGCAGCCCTGACAGGGGCCCTAACACCGGGGAGCTGTTTTTT
>.|.|TRBJ2-7|13|TRBV11-3
CASSFRDNYEQYF
TGTGCCAGCAGCTTCCGGGACAACTACGAGCAGTACTTC
>TRBD1|.|TRBJ1-5|14|TRBV6-5
CASSPQGNNQPQHF
TGTGCCAGCAGTCCACAGGGGAACAATCAGCCCCAGCATTTT
>.|.|TRBJ2-2|14|TRBV6-5
CASSSTGNTGELFF
TGTGCCAGCAGCTCGACAGGGAACACCGGGGAGCTGTTTTTT
>TRBD2|.|TRBJ2-1|14|TRBV6-1
CASSVSGGYNEQFF
TGTGCCAGCAGTGTGAGCGGGGGTTACAATGAGCAGTTCTTC
>TRBD1|.|TRBJ1-5|12|TRBV29-1
CSAQTGNQPQHF
TGCAGCGCTCAGACAGGGAATCAGCCCCAGCATTTT
>.|few|TRBJ1-1|13|TRBV7-2
CASGIQRNTEAFF
TGTGCCAGCGGTATACAGAGGAACACTGAAGCTTTCTTT
>.|.|TRBJ1-5|13|TRBV6-5
CASSSREGQPQHF
TGTGCCAGCAGTTCCAGGGAGGGGCAGCCCCAGCATTTT
>TRBD2|.|TRBJ2-1|17|TRBV11-2
CASSLEFGGRLHNEQFF
TGTGCCAGCAGCTTAGAGTTTGGCGGGAGGTTGCACAATGAGCAGTTCTTC
>.|.|TRBJ1-1|15|TRBV19
CASSIGQTRGTEAFF
TGTGCCAGTAGTATAGGCCAAACCCGGGGAACTGAAGCTTTCTTT
>.|.|TRBJ2-1|11|TRBV20-1
CSAPDLNEQFF
TGCAGTGCTCCGGACCTGAATGAGCAGTTCTTC
>.|.|TRBJ2-1|13|TRBV6-5
CASTRGQYNEQFF
TGTGCCAGCACCAGGGGCCAATACAATGAGCAGTTCTTC
>.|.|TRBJ1-1|14|TRBV6-6
CASTYGGGNTEAFF
TGTGCCAGCACCTACGGAGGGGGGAACACTGAAGCTTTCTTT
>TRBD2|.|TRBJ2-2|16|TRBV7-2
CASSLGLAGVTGELFF
TGTGCCAGCAGCCTCGGACTAGCGGGAGTTACCGGGGAGCTGTTTTTT
>TRBD1|.|TRBJ1-2|15|TRBV9
CASSPEDRPNYGYTF
TGTGCCAGCAGCCCAGAGGACAGGCCGAACTATGGCTACACCTTC
>TRBD1|.|TRBJ2-7|15|TRBV5-1
CASSDPGQGEYEQYF
TGCGCCAGCAGCGACCCGGGTCAGGGGGAATACGAGCAGTACTTC
>.|.|TRBJ1-1|13|TRBV5-1
CASSLGMNTEAFF
TGCGCCAGCAGCTTGGGCATGAACACTGAAGCTTTCTTT
>TRBD1|once|TRBJ2-2|16|TRBV7-8
CASNRRDRGRTGELFF
TGTGCCAGCAACAGAAGAGACAGGGGGCGGACCGGGGAGCTGTTTTTT